Listed here are 10 T cell receptor beta chains from one sample, sequenced in a study of cytomegalovirus exposure and HLA in healthy donors. Clones were read by immunoSEQ multiplex PCR, and TCRdb kept only the in-frame ones, dropping some. This table has approximately 160,000 clones, 86% appearing once. The sample consisted of PBMCs. These receptor sequences come from a woman under 40 in good health and CMV-seronegative.

The V and J genes are TRBV6-5 and TRBJ1-5; TRBD1 aligns across 8 bases. Trimming cost V 5 bases and J 7 bases; bases outside gene matches: 7. This CDR3 has 14 residues. Germline loops: CDR1 MNHEY, CDR2 SVGAGI. For the CDR3, the DNA is TGTGCCAGCAGTCCAACAGGGGGAGGACAGCCCCAGCATTTT. Its protein is CASSPTGGGQPQHF.

The V gene is TRBV6-5, the J gene TRBJ1-1; D is uncertain. CDR3 size: 13 residues. Germline V gene lookup returns CDR1 MNHEY and CDR2 SVGAGI. V was pared by 5 bases and J by 2 bases, with 9 bases between. The CDR3 spells CASSPASNTEAFF. The DNA for the CDR3 is TGTGCCAGCAGTCCTGCAAGTAACACTGAAGCTTTCTTT.

V usage is TRBV30 and J usage is TRBJ1-2, with D perhaps matching TRBD1 (5 bases). The V and J ends lost 0 bases and 3 bases respectively, with 8 bases between them. The CDR3 has 13 residues. CDR1 and CDR2 (germline): GTSNPN, SVGIG (reference sequence). This CDR3 is CAWSVRGDYGYTF. The DNA of the CDR3 is TGTGCCTGGAGTGTACGGGGGGACTATGGCTACACCTTC.

V and J are TRBV6-1 and TRBJ1-5; a weak D match, TRBD1 (5 bases). This CDR3 comprises 15 residues. Germline V gene sequence: CDR1 MNHNS, CDR2 SASEGT. Between the trimmed V and J ends, which lost 6 bases and 0 bases, there was a span of 12 bases. CDR3 sequence: CASRYATASNQPQHF. CDR3 in DNA: TGTGCCAGCAGGTACGCGACAGCTAGCAATCAGCCCCAGCATTTT.

This clone showed up just a few times. V is TRBV27 and J is TRBJ2-1, with D unclear. The CDR3 spans 12 residues. Germline assignment: CDR1 MNHEY and CDR2 SMNVEV (reference sequence). Between the trimmed V and J ends, which lost 4 bases and 7 bases, there was a span of 8 bases. The CDR3 nucleotides read TGTGCCAGCAGTTCAGGAATGAATGAGCAGTTCTTC. Its protein product is CASSSGMNEQFF.

This rearrangement joins TRBV7-9 to TRBJ1-1; D is possibly TRBD1 (5 bases). The germline V and J ends were trimmed by 2 bases and 8 bases, with 12 bases remaining between them. Germline V gene data show CDR1 as SEHNR and CDR2 as FQNEAQ (reference sequence). CDR3 length: 13 amino acids. CDR3 sequence reads: CASSLKGTAEAFF. DNA of the CDR3: TGTGCCAGCAGCTTAAAGGGGACGGCCGAAGCTTTCTTT.

This chain uses TRBV19 with TRBJ1-1; 8 nucleotides align to TRBD1. Germline CDR1 and CDR2: LNHDA and SQIVND (reference sequence). With 4 bases clipped from V and 0 bases from J, the junction kept 7 bases outside the gene matches. The CDR3 is 16 residues long. The CDR3 DNA follows: TGTGCCAGTAGTAAGCTTCGGACAGGGCTGAACACTGAAGCTTTCTTT. This encodes CASSKLRTGLNTEAFF.

The CDR3, as DNA: TGTGCCACCAGCAGAGGGGGGACGTCCTACGAGCAGTACTTC. It specifies CATSRGGTSYEQYF. This sequence joins TRBV15 and TRBJ2-7; D is tentatively TRBD1 or TRBD2 (5 bases each). Per germline, CDR1 LNHNV and CDR2 YYDKDF (reference sequence). Trimming removed 1 base at V and 1 base at J, with 8 bases between. This CDR3 is 14 amino acids long.

The gene calls are TRBV6-5 and TRBJ2-7, with D perhaps TRBD1 or TRBD2 (5 bases each). The V and J ends lost 5 bases and 3 bases respectively, with 11 bases between them. The germline CDR1 and CDR2 sequences are MNHEY and SVGAGI. This CDR3 has 13 amino acids. The CDR3 DNA follows: TGTGCCAGCAGTAACCTGAGGGGCTACGAGCAGTACTTC. It yields the protein CASSNLRGYEQYF.

This CDR3 reads CASSPIPGTGREEKLFF. The CDR3 DNA is TGTGCCAGCAGTCCTATCCCTGGGACAGGGCGGGAGGAAAAACTGTTTTTT. V is TRBV27 and J is TRBJ1-4, with 9 bases that match TRBD1. Germline CDR1 MNHEY, CDR2 SMNVEV (reference sequence). Trimming removed 5 bases from V and 8 bases from J; junction bases left unmatched: 15. The CDR3 sequence is 17 residues long.